The present entry profiles one T cell receptor (beta chain) with its context. Its antigen is unidentified. This entry comes from a study of shared clonotypes between healthy human individuals. General study results and limits: The four-donor shared clonotypes exceeded non-shared clonotypes in generation probability, with non-shared ones scoring lower. Shared clonotypes: about 5.3% naive CD4, around 3.5% naive CD8, under 2.5% memory CD4, approximately 0.37% memory CD8.

The run depth of the assay was deep. The repertoire was sequenced with immunoSEQ multiplex PCR; TCRdb's copy has only in-frame clones and lacks some. The repertoire holds about 610,000 clones, with 97% as singletons. The CDR3 extends over 17 amino acids. V lost 4 bases to trimming and J lost 4 bases; unmatched junction nucleotides: 16. Germline CDR1 is SGHNT and CDR2 is YYREEE (reference sequence). The chain links TRBV5-4 to TRBJ1-2, with 7 bases that match TRBD1. The source material was naive CD4+ T cells sorted from blood. As to subset: CD45RA+ positively selected. The receptor comes from a woman aged 30 to 39 in good health. The chain's CDR3 is CASSRGTAKLTTYGYTF. The CDR3 DNA follows: TGTGCCAGCAGCCGTGGGACAGCAAAGTTGACTACCTATGGCTACACCTTC.